The 2 T cell receptor beta chains presented below share a single source sample, sequenced in a study of cytomegalovirus exposure and HLA in healthy donors. Researchers ran the PCR with 60 Vbeta and 13 Jbeta primers. TCRdb's copy holds only in-frame clones and misses some; the assay was immunoSEQ multiplex PCR. The data show around 150,000 clones, approximately 80% seen once. Material for sequencing was PBMCs. The receptors originated from a woman aged 40 to 55 in good health and CMV-seropositive.

The rearrangement uses TRBV7-2 and TRBJ2-5; TRBD2 is a possible D gene (6 bases). CDR1 and CDR2 (germline): SGHTA, FQGNSA. The CDR3 is made up of 14 amino acids. Trimming left V 6 bases short and J 4 bases short, with 15 bases between. The CDR3 DNA is TGTGCCAGCAGTCCGGCCTTTAGCGGAGAGACCCAGTACTTC. The encoded protein is CASSPAFSGETQYF. The whole variable domain, filled in from reference TRBV7-2 and TRBJ2-5, reads GAGVSQSPSNKVTEKGKDVELRCDPISGHTALYWYRQSLGQGLEFLIYFQGNSAPDKSGLPSDRFSAERTGGSVSTLTIQRTQQEDSAVYLCASSPAFSGETQYFGPGTRLLVL.

The chain recombines TRBV5-1 with TRBJ2-1; 9 bases are a match to TRBD2. The CDR3 contains 15 residues. Germline-derived CDR1 and CDR2 are SGHRS and YFSETQ. Germline trimming cut 0 bases from V and 4 bases from J; bases unmatched to any gene: 2. CDR3 sequence reads: CASSLETSGYNEQFF. The CDR3 DNA is TGCGCCAGCAGCTTGGAGACTAGCGGTTACAATGAGCAGTTCTTC.